This T cell receptor (beta chain) was identified during a study of early T cells in non-severe SARS-CoV-2 infection. Individual cDNA molecules were tagged with unique molecular identifiers. Using its own MiXCR run on the 5' RACE reads, TCRdb lists one record per CDR3 protein. The repertoire includes over 35,000 distinct CDR3 sequences, approximately 5.9% of them detected once, and around 8% sits in the top ten. Germline values: CDR1 DFQATT, CDR2 SNEGSKA (reference sequence). V gave up 1 base and J gave up 3 bases, with 7 bases separating them. This CDR3 contains 12 residues. The chain links TRBV20-1 to TRBJ2-7; D remains unclear. This TCR came from an adult who was a healthcare worker with PCR-confirmed SARS-CoV-2 infection or an uninfected control (not recorded which). Source: whole blood, taken at baseline. CDR3 amino acids: CSARAAVYEQYF. The CDR3 DNA reads TGCAGTGCTAGAGCCGCGGTCTACGAGCAGTACTTC.